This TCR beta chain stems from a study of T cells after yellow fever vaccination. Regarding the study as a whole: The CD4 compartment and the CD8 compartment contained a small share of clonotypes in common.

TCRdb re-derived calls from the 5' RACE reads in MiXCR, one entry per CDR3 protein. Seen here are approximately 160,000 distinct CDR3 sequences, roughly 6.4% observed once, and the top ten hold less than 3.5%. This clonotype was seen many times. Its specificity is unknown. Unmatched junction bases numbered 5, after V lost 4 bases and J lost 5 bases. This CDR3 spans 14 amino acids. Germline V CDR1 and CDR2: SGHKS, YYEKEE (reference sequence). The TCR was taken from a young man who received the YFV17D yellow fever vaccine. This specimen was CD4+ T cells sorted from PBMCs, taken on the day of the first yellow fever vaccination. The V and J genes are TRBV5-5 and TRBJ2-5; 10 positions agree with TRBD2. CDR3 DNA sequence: TGTGCCAGCAGCCGGGGGGGACTAGCGGAGACCCAGTACTTC. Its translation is CASSRGGLAETQYF.